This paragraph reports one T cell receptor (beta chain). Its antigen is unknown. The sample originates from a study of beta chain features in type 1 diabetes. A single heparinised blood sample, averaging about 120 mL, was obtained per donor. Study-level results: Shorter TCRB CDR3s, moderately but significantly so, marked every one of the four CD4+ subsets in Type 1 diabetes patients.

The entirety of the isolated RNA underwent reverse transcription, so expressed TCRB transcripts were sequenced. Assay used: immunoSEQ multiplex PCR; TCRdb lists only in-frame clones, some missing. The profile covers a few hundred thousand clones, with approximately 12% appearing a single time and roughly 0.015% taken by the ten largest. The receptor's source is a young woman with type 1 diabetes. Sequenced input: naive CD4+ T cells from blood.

This CDR3 is CASSLGGGTNQPQHF. The CDR3, as DNA: TGCGCCAGCAGCTTGGGCGGGGGGACCAATCAGCCCCAGCATTTT. The genes are TRBV5-1 and TRBJ1-5; D might be TRBD1 (5 bases). This CDR3 has 15 amino acids. CDR1 and CDR2 from the germline V gene are SGHRS and YFSETQ. The V end lost 0 bases, the J end lost 3 bases, and 10 bases lay between the germline ends.